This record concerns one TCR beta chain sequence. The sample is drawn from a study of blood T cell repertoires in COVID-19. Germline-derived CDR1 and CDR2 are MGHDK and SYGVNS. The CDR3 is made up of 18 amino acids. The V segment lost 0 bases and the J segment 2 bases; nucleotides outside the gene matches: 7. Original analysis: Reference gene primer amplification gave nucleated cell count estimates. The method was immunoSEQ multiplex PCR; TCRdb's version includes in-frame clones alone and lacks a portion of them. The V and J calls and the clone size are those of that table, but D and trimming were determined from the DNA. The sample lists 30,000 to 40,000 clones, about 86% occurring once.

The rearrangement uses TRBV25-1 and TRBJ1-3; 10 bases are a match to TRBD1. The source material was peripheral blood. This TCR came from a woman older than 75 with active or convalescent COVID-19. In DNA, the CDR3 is TGTGCCAGCAGTGAATATCGCCTCGGACAGGGGGCTGGAAACACCATATATTTT. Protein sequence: CASSEYRLGQGAGNTIYF.